The next 23 T cell receptor beta chains were all read from a single sample in a study of T cell repertoires in cytomegalovirus infection. Using its own MiXCR run on the reads, TCRdb lists one record per CDR3 protein. The profile covers 740,000 or so distinct CDR3 sequences, with about 40% appearing a single time and 2.8% taken by the ten largest. Sequencing was done on a sample of PBMCs. The receptor set was obtained from a human donor in good health (CMV status not recorded). Some clones in this sample may be carry-over from other donors' samples.

This clonotype was observed a handful of times. V gene TRBV10-3 combines with J gene TRBJ2-7; D perhaps matches TRBD1 (5 bases). Germline V gene lookup returns CDR1 ENHRY and CDR2 SYGVKD. Deletions cut 9 bases from V and 7 bases from J, with 22 bases between. This CDR3 comprises 14 residues. CDR3 protein: CAISPRAKTSEQYF. CDR3 in DNA: TGTGCCATATCCCCCAGGGCGAAGACATCGGAGCAGTACTTC.

This clonotype has ten or more counts. This chain joins TRBV7-9 and TRBJ2-3, with 8 bases fitting TRBD2. The CDR3 consists of 18 residues. V was pared by 5 bases and J by 1 base, with 14 bases of the junction left unmatched. Germline CDR1 reads SEHNR; CDR2 reads FQNEAQ (reference sequence). CDR3 nucleotides: TGTGCCAGCAGCCCTGCCGCGCGAAGCGGGAGCGGCACAGATACGCAGTATTTT. Translated: CASSPAARSGSGTDTQYF.

The chain couples TRBV16 to TRBJ2-7, with TRBD2 as a possible D gene (5 bases). Germline lookup yields CDR1 KGHSY and CDR2 FQNENV. V was trimmed by 2 bases and J by 5 bases, leaving 25 bases between them. There are 18 residues in the CDR3. CDR3 in DNA: TGTGCCAGCAGCCAAGTAAGAAATCTCAGGTACGGGGTGGACGAGCAGTACTTC. It translates to CASSQVRNLRYGVDEQYF.

This clonotype was observed a handful of times. The chain joins TRBV28 to TRBJ2-3; no definite D call. The CDR3 totals 16 residues. Per germline, CDR1 MDHEN and CDR2 SYDVKM. V was pared by 2 bases and J by 2 bases, with 14 bases between. For the CDR3, the DNA is TGTGCCAGCAGTTTAACGTGGACCGCTCCCACAGATACGCAGTATTTT. Residues: CASSLTWTAPTDTQYF.

This clonotype came up a few times. The V and J genes are TRBV29-1 and TRBJ2-4, with no clear D. The CDR3 has 12 amino acids. Trimming pared 4 bases from V and 11 bases from J, leaving 15 bases between. Germline-derived CDR1 and CDR2 are SQVTM and ANQGSEA. This chain's CDR3 is CSVAELLGLQYF. CDR3 bases: TGCAGCGTTGCTGAGCTCCTCGGCCTTCAGTACTTC.

The chain recombines TRBV12-3 or TRBV12-4 with TRBJ1-2; TRBD1 matches at 8 bases. With V trimmed by 3 bases and J by 5 bases, 5 bases remained unmatched. The CDR3 is 14 amino acids. The CDR3 spells CASSFRGPRYGYTF. In DNA form, the CDR3 reads TGTGCCAGCAGTTTCAGGGGGCCTCGGTATGGCTACACCTTC.

Comments on this clonotype: The limits of the CDR3 on the DNA are not certain, so only TCRdb's listed CDR3 is given. This CDR3 reads CASSFGDGTMQQLF. V is TRBV7-2 and J is TRBJ2-1; TRBD2 is taken as the D call from the table, unchecked against the DNA. Germline V gene lookup returns CDR1 SGHTA and CDR2 FQGNSA. The CDR3 length equals 14 residues, ends included.

This clonotype came up once. The V and J genes are TRBV19 and TRBJ1-1, with 11 bases that match TRBD1. The germline gives CDR1 LNHDA, CDR2 SQIVND (reference sequence). The CDR3 extends over 18 amino acids. Trimming took 3 bases from V and 1 from J; bases not matched to a gene: 10. This chain's CDR3 is CASSIPWTGGLGNTEAFF. CDR3 bases: TGTGCCAGTAGTATCCCCTGGACAGGGGGCCTCGGGAACACTGAAGCTTTCTTT. The full variable domain, in which reference TRBV19 and TRBJ1-1 provide the parts outside the CDR3, is DGGITQSPKYLFRKEGQNVTLSCEQNLNHDAMYWYRQDPGQGLRLIYYSQIVNDFQKGDIAEGYSVSREKKESFPLTVTSAQKNPTAFYLCASSIPWTGGLGNTEAFFGQGTRLTVV.

This clonotype was seen only a few times. The chain uses TRBV24-1 and TRBJ2-5, with a weak D call TRBD1 (5 bases). This CDR3 has 15 residues. CDR1 is KGHDR, CDR2 SFDVKD, per germline. Trimming took off 5 bases at V and 5 bases at J, with 17 bases between the two ends. CDR3 sequence reads: CATSGGRADGETQYF. The CDR3 DNA sequence: TGTGCCACCAGTGGTGGCAGGGCAGACGGGGAGACCCAGTACTTC.

V and J are TRBV6-1 and TRBJ1-2; D not resolved. This CDR3 region has 11 residues. CDR1 is MNHNS and CDR2 is SASEGT in the germline V gene. V was trimmed by 5 bases and J by 9 bases, leaving 10 bases between them. Here the CDR3 DNA reads TGTGCCAGCAGTCTTCAGACTAGCTACACCTTC. This sequence encodes CASSLQTSYTF.

DNA of the CDR3: TGTGCCAGCAGCTCCCTCGACAGGGGGGGACGCGGACGTGAAAAACTGTTTTTT. It codes for CASSSLDRGGRGREKLFF. V and J are TRBV7-2 and TRBJ1-4; 9 bases match TRBD1. The V gene end was trimmed by 4 bases and the J gene end by 7 bases; junction bases not matched to a gene: 16. The CDR3 sequence is 18 residues long. The V gene's germline CDR1 is SGHTA and CDR2 FQGNSA.

The gene calls are TRBV19 and TRBJ1-1; 7 bases match TRBD1. Germline V gene data show CDR1 as LNHDA and CDR2 as SQIVND (reference sequence). The CDR3 is 13 amino acids. J lost 6 bases, V lost 4 bases, and 5 bases had no gene match. CDR3 coding DNA: TGTGCCAGTAGTACTGACAGGGCGCCTGAAGCTTTCTTT. Its protein product is CASSTDRAPEAFF.

This clonotype occurred a few times. The genes are TRBV7-9 and TRBJ2-1; D is undetermined. The germline V gene has CDR1 SEHNR and CDR2 FQNEAQ (reference sequence). The CDR3 extends over 12 amino acids. Trimming took off 5 bases at V and 7 bases at J, with 9 bases between the two ends. The DNA of the CDR3 is TGTGCCAGCAGCCTTAACCCTAATGAGCAGTTCTTC. Residues: CASSLNPNEQFF.

This chain uses TRBV14 with TRBJ2-1, with 10 nucleotides matching TRBD2. CDR1 is SGHDN and CDR2 is FVKESK in the germline V gene. The CDR3 length is 15 residues. V gave up 1 base and J gave up 6 bases; unmatched junction bases: 3. For the CDR3, the DNA is TGTGCCAGCAGCCAAGCGGGACTAGCGTCCAATGAGCAGTTCTTC. Translated: CASSQAGLASNEQFF. The full variable domain, in which reference TRBV14 and TRBJ2-1 provide the parts outside the CDR3, is EAGVTQFPSHSVIEKGQTVTLRCDPISGHDNLYWYRRVMGKEIKFLLHFVKESKQDESGMPNNRFLAERTGGTYSTLKVQPAELEDSGVYFCASSQAGLASNEQFFGPGTRLTVL.

This clonotype has more than one count but fewer than ten. The gene calls are TRBV11-2 and TRBJ2-4, with D possibly being TRBD2 (6 bases). There are 16 residues in the CDR3. Trimming left V 0 bases short and J 3 bases short, with 12 bases between. The germline V gene has CDR1 SGHAT and CDR2 FQNNGV. The CDR3 protein is CASSLDHAGSKNIQYF. CDR3 nucleotide sequence: TGTGCCAGCAGCTTAGATCATGCCGGGAGCAAAAACATTCAGTACTTC.

This clonotype was detected ten times or more. The rearrangement uses TRBV7-6 and TRBJ2-7; no clear D. V was trimmed by 0 bases and J by 2 bases, leaving 8 bases between them. This CDR3 is 14 amino acids long. Per the germline V gene, CDR1 is SGHVS and CDR2 is FNYEAQ. The CDR3 loop reads CASSLAVTPYEQYF. The CDR3 DNA is TGTGCCAGCAGCTTAGCGGTGACTCCCTACGAGCAGTACTTC.

This clonotype appeared a few times. The chain couples TRBV2 to TRBJ1-3; possible D gene TRBD1, 6 bases. Looked up from germline, CDR1 is SNHLY and CDR2 is FYNNEI. Trimming stripped 3 bases from V and 4 bases from J, with 22 bases between. This CDR3 has 18 residues. The CDR3: CASSDRVGGGIKGNTIYF. The CDR3 DNA follows: TGTGCCAGCAGTGATCGGGTCGGGGGCGGAATTAAAGGAAACACCATATATTTT.

The J gene is TRBJ1-5, the V gene TRBV12-3 or TRBV12-4, with 7 positions matching TRBD1. Germline trimming cut 4 bases from V and 4 bases from J; bases unmatched to any gene: 7. The CDR3 sequence is 15 residues long. The CDR3 region is CASSSGTERNQPQHF. The CDR3 DNA reads as TGTGCCAGCAGTTCCGGGACAGAACGGAATCAGCCCCAGCATTTT.

A note on this clonotype: The conserved final phenylalanine or tryptophan is absent from the CDR3, which likely points to a read error. This chain connects TRBV27 to TRBJ1-1; D uncertain. Deletions cut 2 bases from V and 1 base from J, with 8 bases between. Germline V gives CDR1 MNHEY, CDR2 SMNVEV (reference sequence). The CDR3 is made up of 14 amino acids. DNA of the CDR3: TGTGCCAGCAGTTTAACGGACTCGAACACTGAAGCTTTCTTG. Its protein product is CASSLTDSNTEAFL.

This chain links TRBV28 with TRBJ1-1; 8 nucleotides agree with TRBD1. This CDR3 region has 18 residues. The V gene's germline CDR1 is MDHEN and CDR2 SYDVKM. J lost 5 bases, V lost 3 bases, and 17 bases had no gene match. The CDR3 sequence is CASSFYLGETGVGTEAFF. For the CDR3, the DNA is TGTGCCAGCAGTTTCTATTTGGGGGAGACAGGGGTGGGGACTGAAGCTTTCTTT. The entire variable domain, with the rest obtained from reference TRBV28 and TRBJ1-1, is as follows: DVKVTQSSRYLVKRTGEKVFLECVQDMDHENMFWYRQDPGLGLRLIYFSYDVKMKEKGDIPEGYSVSREKKERFSLILESASTNQTSMYLCASSFYLGETGVGTEAFFGQGTRLTVV.

This chain joins TRBV13 and TRBJ2-5; D possibly corresponds to TRBD1 (6 bases). The CDR3 has 14 amino acids. Germline CDR1 is PRHDT and CDR2 is FYEKMQ (reference sequence). The ends were cut back, 6 bases at V and 5 bases at J, with 16 bases in the middle. CDR3 residues: CASRPTGAPETQYF. DNA of the CDR3: TGTGCCAGCAGACCGACAGGTGCTCCCGAGACCCAGTACTTC.

This clonotype turned up a few times. The rearrangement uses TRBV6-6 and TRBJ1-1; weak D call: TRBD1 (5 bases). V dropped 3 bases and J dropped 4 bases, with 18 bases sitting between them. There are 16 residues in the CDR3. Germline CDR1 and CDR2: MNHNY and SVGAGI (reference sequence). The CDR3 loop is CASSYGRRDGGTEAFF. CDR3 coding DNA: TGTGCCAGCAGTTATGGGCGCAGGGATGGAGGCACTGAAGCTTTCTTT.

Concerning this clonotype: Compared with germline, one end of the junction differs, possibly owing to a read error. V and J are TRBV19 and TRBJ1-4; 12 nucleotides match TRBD1. Germline V gene sequence: CDR1 LNHDA, CDR2 SQIVND (reference sequence). The CDR3 extends over 13 amino acids. The CDR3 region is CASTYGDRGLSVF. The CDR3 DNA reads TGTGCCAGTACGTATGGGGACAGGGGGCTGTCAGTCTTT.